Following are 19 T cell receptor beta chains from one sample sequenced in a study of T cells in Graves' hyperthyroidism and ophthalmopathy. What was amplified from RNA transcripts were TCR beta CDR3 regions. With the HTBI primer set, the TCR CDR3 went through a first round of RT-PCR. TCRdb reanalysed the multiplex PCR reads using MiXCR and keeps one entry per CDR3 protein. The sample has 600,000 to 700,000 distinct CDR3 sequences; approximately 42% are singletons. The sample comprised peripheral blood or thyroid tissue (not recorded which). These receptors came from an adult man with Graves' disease, either hyperthyroidism or ophthalmopathy (not recorded which).

The V call is TRBV4-2, the J call TRBJ1-3, with D hard to call. CDR1 and CDR2 from the germline V gene are LGHNA and YNFKEQ. This CDR3 comprises 16 residues. The V gene lost 0 bases and the J gene lost 0 bases, with 9 bases spanning the gap. The CDR3 loop reads CASSQDTAGSGNTIYF. DNA of the CDR3: TGTGCCAGCAGCCAAGATACCGCGGGCTCTGGAAACACCATATATTTT.

This clonotype occurred many times. For the CDR3, the DNA is TGCAGCGTTGCCGAAACTAACTATGGCTACACCTTC. This translates into CSVAETNYGYTF. The chain employs TRBV29-1 and TRBJ1-2, with D unresolved. Germline V gives CDR1 SQVTM, CDR2 ANQGSEA. This CDR3 spans 12 amino acids. The V and J ends lost 4 bases and 0 bases respectively, with 6 bases between them.

This clonotype was seen repeatedly, ten times or more. This chain uses TRBV7-8 with TRBJ2-7, with 7 bases identical to TRBD2. V gave up 6 bases and J gave up 3 bases; unmatched junction bases: 17. This CDR3 comprises 17 residues. Germline V gives CDR1 SGHVS, CDR2 FQNEAQ. The chain's CDR3 is CASSLRGERVMIYEQYF. Here the CDR3 DNA reads TGTGCCAGCAGTTTACGGGGGGAGCGGGTCATGATCTACGAGCAGTACTTC.

This sequence joins TRBV7-9 and TRBJ1-6, with no clear D. The CDR3 runs 19 residues. V shed 1 base and J shed 7 bases, with 23 bases lying between them. Germline V gives CDR1 SEHNR, CDR2 FQNEAQ (reference sequence). The CDR3: CASSLVGYFTALPNSPLHF. The CDR3 DNA reads as TGTGCCAGCAGCTTAGTCGGGTACTTCACGGCCCTACCGAATTCACCCCTCCACTTT.

This clonotype appeared many times. This chain joins TRBV24-1 and TRBJ2-5, with 7 bases lining up with TRBD1. Germline values: CDR1 KGHDR, CDR2 SFDVKD. J lost 4 bases, V lost 4 bases, and 5 bases had no gene match. The CDR3 consists of 14 residues. The chain's CDR3 is CATSDEQGTETQYF. The CDR3 coding sequence is TGTGCCACCAGTGACGAACAGGGGACAGAGACCCAGTACTTC.

This clonotype was counted a single time. This sequence joins TRBV5-5 and TRBJ2-5; 9 bases align to TRBD1. V shed 7 bases and J 2 bases; nucleotides not matched to a gene: 12. The CDR3 has 16 residues. Germline V lookup: CDR1 SGHKS, CDR2 YYEKEE (reference sequence). In DNA, the CDR3 is TGTGCCAGCTCATCTACCGGGACAGGGCCTCAAGAGACCCAGTACTTC. Its protein product is CASSSTGTGPQETQYF.

Ten or more counts support this clonotype. The V call is TRBV29-1, the J call TRBJ1-2; D ambiguous. V lost 0 bases and J 0 bases, leaving 11 bases between the germline ends. The CDR3 loop spans 15 amino acids. Germline V gives CDR1 SQVTM, CDR2 ANQGSEA. CDR3 in amino acids: CSVEDGKGSNYGYTF. The DNA for the CDR3 is TGCAGCGTTGAAGATGGGAAGGGATCTAACTATGGCTACACCTTC.

This clonotype came up a few times. For the CDR3, the DNA is TGCGCCAGCAGCCAAGCTTCTTATAGCAATCAGCCCCAGCATTTT. It yields the protein CASSQASYSNQPQHF. This chain joins TRBV4-1 and TRBJ1-5; D not certain. The germline CDR1 and CDR2 sequences are MGHRA and YSYEKL. V was cut by 1 base and J by 0 bases, with 7 bases left in between. This CDR3 contains 15 residues.

The rearrangement uses TRBV10-3 and TRBJ1-5; 7 positions match TRBD1. The CDR3 extends over 14 amino acids. V was pared by 10 bases and J by 0 bases, with 6 bases of the junction left unmatched. The V gene's germline CDR1 is ENHRY and CDR2 SYGVKD. Here the CDR3 reads CATGQVDSNQPQHF. The CDR3 DNA reads TGTGCCACTGGACAGGTCGATAGCAATCAGCCCCAGCATTTT.

Comment on this clonotype: Given a much more abundant clone one base away, this may be a read error. Since the CDR3 does not end with the conserved phenylalanine or tryptophan, this likely comes from a read error. The chain joins TRBV2 to TRBJ1-1, with D possibly TRBD1 on 5 matching bases. Trimming took off 8 bases at V and 1 base at J, with 11 bases between the two ends. This CDR3 spans 13 amino acids. Germline CDR1 SNHLY, CDR2 FYNNEI. The DNA for the CDR3 is TGTGCCAGCGCGGGCAGGGAGAACACTGAAGCTTTCCTT. Its translation: CASAGRENTEAFL.

As concerns this clonotype: This may stem from a read error, because a much larger clone lies one nucleotide away. Here the CDR3 omits its conserved ending phenylalanine or tryptophan, so a read error is the likely source. The genes are TRBV7-2 and TRBJ1-6; perhaps TRBD1 as D (5 bases). V lost 1 base to trimming and J lost 2 bases, with 12 bases between them. The CDR3 runs 17 residues. CDR1 and CDR2 (germline): SGHTA, FQGNSA. The DNA of the CDR3 is TGTGCCAGCAGCTTAGTCGGCAGGGTGACCTATAATTCACCCCTCCACTCT. This encodes CASSLVGRVTYNSPLHS.

This clonotype was seen a handful of times. The V call is TRBV7-9, the J call TRBJ1-2; TRBD1 aligns across 8 bases. In germline, CDR1 is SEHNR, CDR2 FQNEAQ (reference sequence). The CDR3 length is 16 residues. V dropped 3 bases and J dropped 8; count of bases not matched to a gene: 14. CDR3 residues: CASSLFRGRTIGGYTF. The CDR3 coding sequence is TGTGCCAGCAGCTTGTTCAGGGGGCGGACGATCGGAGGCTACACCTTC.

The sample holds many counts of this clonotype. J is TRBJ1-2 and V is TRBV9; maybe TRBD1 (5 bases). CDR1 and CDR2 from the germline V gene are SGDLS and YYNGEE. Trimming left V 0 bases short and J 3 bases short, with 18 bases between. The length of the CDR3 is 17 residues. DNA for the CDR3: TGTGCCAGCAGCGTAGCTCCGGAGCAGGGCGATCACTATGGCTACACCTTC. Protein product: CASSVAPEQGDHYGYTF.

The rearrangement joins TRBV28 to TRBJ1-4, with D maybe TRBD1 (5 bases). The CDR3 loop spans 14 amino acids. With 2 bases removed from V and 7 bases from J, the gap between germline ends came to 11 bases. Per germline, CDR1 MDHEN and CDR2 SYDVKM. The CDR3 coding sequence is TGTGCCAGCAGTTTAAGGGGCGGTAGTGAAAAACTGTTTTTT. This gives the protein CASSLRGGSEKLFF. The variable domain in full, completed from reference TRBV28 and TRBJ1-4, reads DVKVTQSSRYLVKRTGEKVFLECVQDMDHENMFWYRQDPGLGLRLIYFSYDVKMKEKGDIPEGYSVSREKKERFSLILESASTNQTSMYLCASSLRGGSEKLFFGSGTQLSVL.

DNA for the CDR3: TGCAGCGCGAGGTGGGACACTGAAGCTTTCTTT. Translated: CSARWDTEAFF. This rearrangement joins TRBV29-1 to TRBJ1-1; D gene ambiguous. Germline values: CDR1 SQVTM, CDR2 ANQGSEA. Trimming left V 7 bases short and J 3 bases short, with 9 bases between. The CDR3 length is 11 residues.

The rearrangement uses TRBV7-6 and TRBJ1-6; 8 nucleotides match TRBD1. The CDR3 is 16 residues long. CDR1 is SGHVS, CDR2 FNYEAQ, per germline. Trimming cost V 5 bases and J 10 bases; bases outside gene matches: 13. Here the CDR3 DNA reads TGTGCCAGCAGCGTTGACGGGCAGGGGGCTGGATCACCCCTCCACTTT. Translated, it gives CASSVDGQGAGSPLHF.

This sequence joins TRBV9 and TRBJ2-5; TRBD1 matches 7 bases. Germline values: CDR1 SGDLS, CDR2 YYNGEE. CDR3 length equals 15 residues. V shed 4 bases, J shed 1 base, and the junction held 7 bases outside the gene matches. The CDR3 DNA reads as TGTGCCAGCAGCCCAGACAGGGCCTCCCAAGAGACCCAGTACTTC. Translating gives CASSPDRASQETQYF.

On this clonotype itself: At one boundary the junction diverges from the germline segment, which might be a read error. The genes are TRBV5-1 and TRBJ1-1; possibly TRBD1 for D (5 bases). The CDR3 spans 13 residues. In germline, CDR1 is SGHRS, CDR2 YFSETQ. CDR3 coding DNA: TGCGCCAGCAGCGGGCAGGGAAACACTGAAGCTTCCTTT. Translated, it gives CASSGQGNTEASF.

This clonotype was seen ten or more times. The chain uses TRBV7-9 and TRBJ1-1, with D maybe TRBD1 (6 bases). The CDR3 extends over 13 amino acids. The V end was cut by 4 bases, the J end by 1 base, with 7 bases between. CDR1 SEHNR and CDR2 FQNEAQ come from the germline V gene (reference sequence). In DNA, the CDR3 is TGTGCCAGCAGCTCGACAGGGAACACTGAAGCTTTCTTT. Residues: CASSSTGNTEAFF.